What follows describes a single TCR beta chain. Its specificity is unknown. Just one base apart from a much larger clone, this may be a read error. Other DNA sequences in the same sample also yield this CDR3. In germline, CDR1 is SGHRS, CDR2 YFSETQ. The CDR3 sequence is 13 residues long. V dropped 4 bases and J dropped 4; count of bases not matched to a gene: 3. The source of the sample is a study of shared clonotypes between healthy human individuals. Notes on the study in general: All-four-donor shared clonotypes had higher generation probabilities than non-shared clonotypes did.

Assay execution took place at the deep level. Original methodology: Sequence data from immunoSEQ were junction-only and lacked quality scores; consequently, filtering differed. Repertoires were generated with immunoSEQ multiplex PCR, while TCRdb's copy carries only in-frame clones and drops some. The V and J calls and clone size were taken over from that table, and D and trimming were inferred from the DNA. The table includes 600,000 to 700,000 clones, around 73% detected once. Sequenced input: memory CD4+ T cells sorted from blood. Specified subset: CD45RA-negative fraction. The receptor was isolated from a young woman in good health. The J gene is TRBJ2-5, the V gene TRBV5-1, with 8 nucleotides matching TRBD1. The CDR3 region is CASSLGQGETQYF. The CDR3, as DNA: TGCGCCAGCAGCCTCGGACAGGGAGAGACCCAGTACTTC.